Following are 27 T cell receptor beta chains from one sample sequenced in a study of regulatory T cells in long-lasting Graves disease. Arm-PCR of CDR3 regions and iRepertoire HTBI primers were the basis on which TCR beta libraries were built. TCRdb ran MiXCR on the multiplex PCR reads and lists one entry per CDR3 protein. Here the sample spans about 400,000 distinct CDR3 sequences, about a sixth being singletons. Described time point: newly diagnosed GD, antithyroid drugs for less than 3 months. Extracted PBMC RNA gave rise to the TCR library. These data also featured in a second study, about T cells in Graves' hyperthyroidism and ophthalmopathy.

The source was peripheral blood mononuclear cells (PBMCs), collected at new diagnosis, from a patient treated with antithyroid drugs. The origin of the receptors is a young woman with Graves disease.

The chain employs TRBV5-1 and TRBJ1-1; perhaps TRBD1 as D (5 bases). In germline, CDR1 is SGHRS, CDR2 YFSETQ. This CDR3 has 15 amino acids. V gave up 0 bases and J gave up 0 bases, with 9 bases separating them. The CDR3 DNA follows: TGCGCCAGCAGCTTGGCCGGGGGGATGAACACTGAAGCTTTCTTT. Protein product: CASSLAGGMNTEAFF.

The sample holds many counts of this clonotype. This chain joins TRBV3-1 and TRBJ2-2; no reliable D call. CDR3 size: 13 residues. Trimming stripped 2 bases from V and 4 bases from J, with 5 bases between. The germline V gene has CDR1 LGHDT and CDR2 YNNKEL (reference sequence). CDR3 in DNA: TGTGCCAGCAGCCAATTGGTCACCGGGGAGCTGTTTTTT. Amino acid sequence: CASSQLVTGELFF.

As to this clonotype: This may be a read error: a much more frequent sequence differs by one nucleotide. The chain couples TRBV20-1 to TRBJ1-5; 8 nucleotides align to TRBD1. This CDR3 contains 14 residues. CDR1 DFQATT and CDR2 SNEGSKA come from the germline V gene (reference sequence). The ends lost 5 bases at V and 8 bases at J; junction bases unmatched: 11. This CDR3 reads CSADRTGNMEPQHF. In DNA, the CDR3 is TGCAGTGCTGACAGGACAGGGAATATGGAGCCCCAGCATTTT.

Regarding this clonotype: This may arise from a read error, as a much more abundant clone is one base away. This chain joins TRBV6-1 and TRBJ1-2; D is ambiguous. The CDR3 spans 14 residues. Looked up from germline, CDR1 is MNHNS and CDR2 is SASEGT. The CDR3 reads CASTWMTKGGGCTF. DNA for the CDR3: TGTGCCAGCACCTGGATGACGAAGGGCGGCGGCTGCACCTTC.

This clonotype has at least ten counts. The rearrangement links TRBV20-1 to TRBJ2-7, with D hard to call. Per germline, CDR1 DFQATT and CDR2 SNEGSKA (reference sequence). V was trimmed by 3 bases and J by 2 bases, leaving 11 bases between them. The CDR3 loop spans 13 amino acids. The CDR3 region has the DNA TGCAGTGCTAGGGTCCCGGCTGCCTACGAGCAGTACTTC. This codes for CSARVPAAYEQYF.

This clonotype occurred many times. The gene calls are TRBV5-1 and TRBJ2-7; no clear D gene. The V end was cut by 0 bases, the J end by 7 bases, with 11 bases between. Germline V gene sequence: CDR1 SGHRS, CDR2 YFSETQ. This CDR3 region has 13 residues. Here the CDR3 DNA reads TGCGCCAGCAGCTTGGCCGGTCAGAGGGAGCAGTACTTC. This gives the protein CASSLAGQREQYF.

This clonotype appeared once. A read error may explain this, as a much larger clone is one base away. CDR3 sequence reads: CASSWLAGDIQETRYF. Here the CDR3 DNA reads TGTGCCAGCAGCTGGCTAGCGGGGGATATACAAGAGACCCGGTACTTC. This chain uses TRBV7-8 with TRBJ2-5, with 10 bases aligning to TRBD2. The length of the CDR3 is 16 residues. CDR1 is SGHVS, CDR2 FQNEAQ, per germline.

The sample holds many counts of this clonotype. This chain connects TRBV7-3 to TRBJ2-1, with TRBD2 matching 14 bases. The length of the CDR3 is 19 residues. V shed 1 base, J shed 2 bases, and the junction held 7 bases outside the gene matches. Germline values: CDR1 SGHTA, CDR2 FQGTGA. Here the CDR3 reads CASSLISTSGRAAYNEQFF. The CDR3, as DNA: TGTGCCAGCAGCTTAATCTCGACTAGCGGGAGGGCCGCCTACAATGAGCAGTTCTTC.

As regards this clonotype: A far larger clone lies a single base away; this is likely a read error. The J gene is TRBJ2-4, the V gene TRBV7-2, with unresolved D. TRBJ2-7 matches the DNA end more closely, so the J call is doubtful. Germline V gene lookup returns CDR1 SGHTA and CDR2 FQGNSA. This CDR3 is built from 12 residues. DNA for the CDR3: TGTGCCAGCAGCTTCTTAGCCGGCGAGCAGTACTTC. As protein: CASSFLAGEQYF.

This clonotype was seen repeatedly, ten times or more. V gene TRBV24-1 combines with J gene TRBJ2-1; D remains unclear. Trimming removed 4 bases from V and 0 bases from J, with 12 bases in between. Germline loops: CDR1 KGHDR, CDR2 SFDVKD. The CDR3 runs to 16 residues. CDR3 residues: CATSDGFHSSYNEQFF. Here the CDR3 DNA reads TGTGCCACCAGTGACGGGTTCCATAGCTCCTACAATGAGCAGTTCTTC.

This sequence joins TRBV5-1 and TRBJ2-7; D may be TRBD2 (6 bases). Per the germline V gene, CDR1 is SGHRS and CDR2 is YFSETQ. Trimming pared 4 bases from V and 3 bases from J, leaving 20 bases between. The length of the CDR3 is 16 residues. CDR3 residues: CASSHGTEGYLYEQYF. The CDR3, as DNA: TGCGCCAGCAGCCATGGGACGGAGGGTTACCTCTACGAGCAGTACTTC.

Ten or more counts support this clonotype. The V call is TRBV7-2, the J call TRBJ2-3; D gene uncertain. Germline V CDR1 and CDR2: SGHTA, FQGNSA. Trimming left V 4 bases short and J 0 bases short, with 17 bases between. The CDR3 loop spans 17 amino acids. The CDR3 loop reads CASSSRTNPASTDTQYF. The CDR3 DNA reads TGTGCCAGCAGCTCCCGGACCAACCCGGCTAGCACAGATACGCAGTATTTT.

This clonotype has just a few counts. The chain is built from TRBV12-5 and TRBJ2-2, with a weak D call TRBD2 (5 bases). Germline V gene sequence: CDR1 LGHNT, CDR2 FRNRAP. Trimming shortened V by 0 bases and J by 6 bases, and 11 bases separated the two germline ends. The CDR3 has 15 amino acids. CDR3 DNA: TGTGCTAGTGGTTTGGTAGGCGGGCCGCCCGGGGAGCTGTTTTTT. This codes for CASGLVGGPPGELFF.

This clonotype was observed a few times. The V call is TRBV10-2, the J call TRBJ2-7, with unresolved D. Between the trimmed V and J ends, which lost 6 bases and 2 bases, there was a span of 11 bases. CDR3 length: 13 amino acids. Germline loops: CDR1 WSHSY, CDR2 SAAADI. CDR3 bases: TGCGCCAGCAGGGATTTTGGAACCTACGAGCAGTACTTC. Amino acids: CASRDFGTYEQYF.

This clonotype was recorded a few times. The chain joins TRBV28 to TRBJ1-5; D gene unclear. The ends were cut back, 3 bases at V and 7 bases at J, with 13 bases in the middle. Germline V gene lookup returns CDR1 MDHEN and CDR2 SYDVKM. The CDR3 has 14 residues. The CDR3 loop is CASSLGMVGQPQHF. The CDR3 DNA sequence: TGTGCCAGCAGTTTGGGAATGGTAGGACAGCCCCAGCATTTT. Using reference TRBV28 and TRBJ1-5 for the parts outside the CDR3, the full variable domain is DVKVTQSSRYLVKRTGEKVFLECVQDMDHENMFWYRQDPGLGLRLIYFSYDVKMKEKGDIPEGYSVSREKKERFSLILESASTNQTSMYLCASSLGMVGQPQHFGDGTRLSIL.

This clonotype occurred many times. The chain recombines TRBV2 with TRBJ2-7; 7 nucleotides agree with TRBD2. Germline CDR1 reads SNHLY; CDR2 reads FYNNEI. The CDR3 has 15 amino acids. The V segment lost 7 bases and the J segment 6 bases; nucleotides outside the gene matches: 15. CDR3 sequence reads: CASTADPGGGGEQYF. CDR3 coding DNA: TGTGCCAGCACCGCCGACCCGGGCGGGGGTGGCGAGCAGTACTTC. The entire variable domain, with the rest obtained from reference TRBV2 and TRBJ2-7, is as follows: EPEVTQTPSHQVTQMGQEVILRCVPISNHLYFYWYRQILGQKVEFLVSFYNNEISEKSEIFDDQFSVERPDGSNFTLKIRSTKLEDSAMYFCASTADPGGGGEQYFGPGTRLTVT.

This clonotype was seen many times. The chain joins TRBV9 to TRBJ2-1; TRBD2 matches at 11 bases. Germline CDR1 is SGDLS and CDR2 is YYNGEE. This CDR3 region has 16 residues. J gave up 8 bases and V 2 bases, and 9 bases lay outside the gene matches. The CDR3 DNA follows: TGTGCCAGCAGCGTGCTCCCGGGACTAGCGGTTGATGAGCAGTTCTTC. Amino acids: CASSVLPGLAVDEQFF.

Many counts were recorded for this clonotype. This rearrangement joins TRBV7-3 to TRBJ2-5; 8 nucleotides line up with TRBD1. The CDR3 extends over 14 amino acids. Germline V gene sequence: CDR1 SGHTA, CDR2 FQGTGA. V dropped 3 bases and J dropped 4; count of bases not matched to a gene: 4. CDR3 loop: CASSLQGARETQYF. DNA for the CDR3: TGTGCCAGCAGCTTGCAGGGGGCCCGAGAGACCCAGTACTTC.

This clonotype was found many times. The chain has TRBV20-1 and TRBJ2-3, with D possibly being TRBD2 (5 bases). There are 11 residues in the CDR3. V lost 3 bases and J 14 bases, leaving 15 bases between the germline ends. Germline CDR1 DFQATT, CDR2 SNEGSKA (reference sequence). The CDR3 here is CSARMGAHLYF. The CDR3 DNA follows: TGCAGTGCTAGGATGGGAGCCCACTTGTATTTT.

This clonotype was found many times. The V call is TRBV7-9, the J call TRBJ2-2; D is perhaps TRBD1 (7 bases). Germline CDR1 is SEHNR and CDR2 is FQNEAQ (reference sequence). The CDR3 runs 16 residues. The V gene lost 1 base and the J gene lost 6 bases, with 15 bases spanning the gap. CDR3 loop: CASSLEEGAPAGELFF. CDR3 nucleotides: TGTGCCAGCAGCTTAGAGGAGGGGGCGCCGGCCGGGGAGCTGTTTTTT. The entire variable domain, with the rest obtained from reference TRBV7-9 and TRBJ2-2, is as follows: DTGVSQNPRHKITKRGQNVTFRCDPISEHNRLYWYRQTLGQGPEFLTYFQNEAQLEKSRLLSDRFSAERPKGSFSTLEIQRTEQGDSAMYLCASSLEEGAPAGELFFGEGSRLTVL.

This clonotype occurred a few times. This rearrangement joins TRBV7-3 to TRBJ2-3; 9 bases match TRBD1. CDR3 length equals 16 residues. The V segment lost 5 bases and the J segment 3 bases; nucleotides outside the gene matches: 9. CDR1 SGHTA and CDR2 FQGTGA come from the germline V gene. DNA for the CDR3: TGTGCCAGCAGCCAACCCGGGACAGGGATTACAGATACGCAGTATTTT. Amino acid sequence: CASSQPGTGITDTQYF.

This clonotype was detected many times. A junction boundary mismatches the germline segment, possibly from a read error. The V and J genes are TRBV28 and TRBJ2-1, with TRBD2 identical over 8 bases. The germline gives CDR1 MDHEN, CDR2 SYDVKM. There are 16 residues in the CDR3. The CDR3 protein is CASSLPPGTSYNEQFF. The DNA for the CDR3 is TGCGCCAGCAGTTTGCCTCCCGGGACTAGCTACAATGAGCAGTTCTTC.

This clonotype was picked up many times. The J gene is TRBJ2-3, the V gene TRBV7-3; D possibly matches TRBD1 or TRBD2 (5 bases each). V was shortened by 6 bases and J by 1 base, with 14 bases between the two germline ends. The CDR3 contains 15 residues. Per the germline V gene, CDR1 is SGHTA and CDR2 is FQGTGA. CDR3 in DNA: TGTGCCAGCAGGAGAGGGGCGTCACGCACAGATACGCAGTATTTT. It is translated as CASRRGASRTDTQYF.

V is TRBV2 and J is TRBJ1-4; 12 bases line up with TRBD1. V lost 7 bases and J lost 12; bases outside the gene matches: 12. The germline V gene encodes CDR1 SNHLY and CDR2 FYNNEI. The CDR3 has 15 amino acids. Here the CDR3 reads CASNSLGQGAPELFF. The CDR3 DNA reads TGTGCCAGCAACTCCTTGGGACAGGGGGCGCCGGAACTGTTTTTT.

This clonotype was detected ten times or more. The DNA for the CDR3 is TGCAGTGCCAATCTAGCGGGGGGTCTTGGGAATGAGCAGTTCTTC. It encodes CSANLAGGLGNEQFF. The J gene is TRBJ2-1, the V gene TRBV20-1, with TRBD2 identical over 11 bases. The CDR3 loop spans 15 amino acids. V was pared by 6 bases and J by 7 bases, with 11 bases of the junction left unmatched. The germline V gene has CDR1 DFQATT and CDR2 SNEGSKA (reference sequence).

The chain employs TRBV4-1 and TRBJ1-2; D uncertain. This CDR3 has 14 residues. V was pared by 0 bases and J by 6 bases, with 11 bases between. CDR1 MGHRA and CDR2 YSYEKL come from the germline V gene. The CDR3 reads CASSQDRLGNGYTF. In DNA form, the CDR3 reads TGCGCCAGCAGCCAAGATCGTTTGGGAAATGGCTACACCTTC.

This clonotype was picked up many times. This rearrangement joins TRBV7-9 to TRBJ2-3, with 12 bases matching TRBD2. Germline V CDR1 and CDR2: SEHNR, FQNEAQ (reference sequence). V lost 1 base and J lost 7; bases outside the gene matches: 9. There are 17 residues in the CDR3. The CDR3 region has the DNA TGTGCCAGCAGCTTAGATTTACTAGCGGGGGGCCCTAATACGCAGTATTTT. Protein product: CASSLDLLAGGPNTQYF.